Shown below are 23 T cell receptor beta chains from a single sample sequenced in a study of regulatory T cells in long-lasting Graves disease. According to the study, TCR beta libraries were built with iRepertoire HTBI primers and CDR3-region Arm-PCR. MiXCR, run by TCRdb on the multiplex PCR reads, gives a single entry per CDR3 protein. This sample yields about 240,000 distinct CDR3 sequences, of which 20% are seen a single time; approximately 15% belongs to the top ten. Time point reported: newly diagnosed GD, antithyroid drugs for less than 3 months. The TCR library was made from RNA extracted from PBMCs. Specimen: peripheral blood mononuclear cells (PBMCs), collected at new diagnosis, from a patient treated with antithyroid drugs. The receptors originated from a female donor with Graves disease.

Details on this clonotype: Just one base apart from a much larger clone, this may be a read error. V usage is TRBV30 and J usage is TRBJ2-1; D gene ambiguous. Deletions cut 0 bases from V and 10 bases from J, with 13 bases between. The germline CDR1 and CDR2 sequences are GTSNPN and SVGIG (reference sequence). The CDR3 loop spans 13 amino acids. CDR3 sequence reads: CAWSVDSSYEQFF. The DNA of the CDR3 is TGTGCCTGGAGTGTTGATAGCTCCTACGAGCAGTTCTTC. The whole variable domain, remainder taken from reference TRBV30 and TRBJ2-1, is SQTIHQWPATLVQPVGSPLSLECTVEGTSNPNLYWYRQAAGRGLQLLFYSVGIGQISSEVPQNLSASRPQDRQFILSSKKLLLSDSGFYLCAWSVDSSYEQFFGPGTRLTVL.

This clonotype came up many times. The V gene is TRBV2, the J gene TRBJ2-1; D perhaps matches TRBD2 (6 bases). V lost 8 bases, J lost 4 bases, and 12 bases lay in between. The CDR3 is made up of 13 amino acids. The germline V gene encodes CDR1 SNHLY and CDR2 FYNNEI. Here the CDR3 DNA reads TGTGCCAGCGGGCGGGGCAGGTACAATGAGCAGTTCTTC. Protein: CASGRGRYNEQFF. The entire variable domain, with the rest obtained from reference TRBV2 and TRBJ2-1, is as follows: EPEVTQTPSHQVTQMGQEVILRCVPISNHLYFYWYRQILGQKVEFLVSFYNNEISEKSEIFDDQFSVERPDGSNFTLKIRSTKLEDSAMYFCASGRGRYNEQFFGPGTRLTVL.

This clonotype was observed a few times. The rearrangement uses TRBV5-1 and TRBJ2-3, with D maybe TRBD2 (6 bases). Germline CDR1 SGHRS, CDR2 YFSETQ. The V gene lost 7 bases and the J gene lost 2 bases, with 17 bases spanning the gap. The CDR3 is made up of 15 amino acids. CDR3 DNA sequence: TGCGCCAGCCGGCAGGAGGGCGCGAACACAGATACGCAGTATTTT. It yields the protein CASRQEGANTDTQYF.

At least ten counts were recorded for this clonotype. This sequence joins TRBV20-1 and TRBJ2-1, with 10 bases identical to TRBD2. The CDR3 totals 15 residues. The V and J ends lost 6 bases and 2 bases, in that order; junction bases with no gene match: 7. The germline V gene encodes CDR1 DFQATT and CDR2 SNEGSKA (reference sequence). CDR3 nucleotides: TGCAGTGCCCTCTGGACTAGCGGTGCCTACAATGAGCAGTTCTTC. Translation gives CSALWTSGAYNEQFF.

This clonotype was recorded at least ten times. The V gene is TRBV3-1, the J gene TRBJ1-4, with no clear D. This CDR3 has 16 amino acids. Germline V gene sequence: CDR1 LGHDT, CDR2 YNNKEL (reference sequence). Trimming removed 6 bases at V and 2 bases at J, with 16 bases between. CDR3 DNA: TGTGCCAGCAGTCGAAGGAGGGCGGGGACTAATGAAAAACTGTTTTTT. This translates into CASSRRRAGTNEKLFF.

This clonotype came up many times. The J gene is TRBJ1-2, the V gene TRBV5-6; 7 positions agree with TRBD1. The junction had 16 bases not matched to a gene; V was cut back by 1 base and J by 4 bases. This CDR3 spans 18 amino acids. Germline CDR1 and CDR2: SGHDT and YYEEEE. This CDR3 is CASSLSGGYDREGYGYTF. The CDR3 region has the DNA TGTGCCAGCAGCTTGAGTGGGGGCTATGACAGGGAAGGCTATGGCTACACCTTC.

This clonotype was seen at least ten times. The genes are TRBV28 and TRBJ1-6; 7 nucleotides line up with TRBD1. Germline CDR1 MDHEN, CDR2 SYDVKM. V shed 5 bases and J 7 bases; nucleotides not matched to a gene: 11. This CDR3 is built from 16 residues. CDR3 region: CASSTTGDAANSPLHF. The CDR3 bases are TGTGCCAGCAGTACAACAGGGGACGCCGCCAATTCACCCCTCCACTTT.

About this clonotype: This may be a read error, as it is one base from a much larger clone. CDR3 loop: CASSFVGGPHNEQFF. The CDR3 DNA follows: TGTGCCAGCAGTTTCGTCGGGGGGCCCCACAATGAGCAGTTCTTC. The chain employs TRBV6-5 and TRBJ2-1; D possibly corresponds to TRBD2 (7 bases). The V gene lost 4 bases and the J gene lost 5 bases, with 15 bases spanning the gap. The length of the CDR3 is 15 residues. Germline V gives CDR1 MNHEY, CDR2 SVGAGI.

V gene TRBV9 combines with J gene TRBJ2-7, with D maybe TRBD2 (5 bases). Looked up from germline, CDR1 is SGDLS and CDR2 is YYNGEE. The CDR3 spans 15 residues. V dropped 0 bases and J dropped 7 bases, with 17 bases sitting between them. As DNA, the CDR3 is TGTGCCAGCAGCGTAGGTGTTCAGCGGAGCGTTGAGCAGTACTTC. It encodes CASSVGVQRSVEQYF.

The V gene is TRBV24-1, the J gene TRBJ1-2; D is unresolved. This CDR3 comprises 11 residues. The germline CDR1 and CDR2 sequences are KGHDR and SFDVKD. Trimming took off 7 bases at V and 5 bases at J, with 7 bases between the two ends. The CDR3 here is CATSPGYGYTF. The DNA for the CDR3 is TGTGCCACCAGCCCCGGGTATGGCTACACCTTC.

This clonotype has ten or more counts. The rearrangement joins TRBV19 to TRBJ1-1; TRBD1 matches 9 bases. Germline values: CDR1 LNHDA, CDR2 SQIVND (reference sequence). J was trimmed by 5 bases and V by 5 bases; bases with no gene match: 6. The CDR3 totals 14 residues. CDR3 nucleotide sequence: TGTGCCAGTAGTGCACAGGGGGCGCGAACTGAAGCTTTCTTT. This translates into CASSAQGARTEAFF.

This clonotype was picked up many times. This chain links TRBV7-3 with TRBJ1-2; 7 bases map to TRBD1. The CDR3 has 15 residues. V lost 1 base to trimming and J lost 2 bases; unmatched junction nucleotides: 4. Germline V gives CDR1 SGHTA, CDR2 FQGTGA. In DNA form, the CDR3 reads TGTGCCAGCAGCTTAATGGGGGACAGAAACTATGGCTACACCTTC. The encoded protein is CASSLMGDRNYGYTF.

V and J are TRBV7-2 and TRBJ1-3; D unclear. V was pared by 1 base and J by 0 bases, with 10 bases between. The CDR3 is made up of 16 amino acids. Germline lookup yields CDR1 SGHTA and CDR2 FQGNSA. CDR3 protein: CASSLVDGVSGNTIYF. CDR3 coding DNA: TGTGCCAGCAGCTTAGTGGACGGGGTCTCTGGAAACACCATATATTTT.

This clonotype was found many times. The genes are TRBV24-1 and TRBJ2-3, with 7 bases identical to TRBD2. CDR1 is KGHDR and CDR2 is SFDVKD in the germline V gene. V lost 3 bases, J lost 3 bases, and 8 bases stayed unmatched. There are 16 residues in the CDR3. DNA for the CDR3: TGTGCCACCAGTGATCCTTCGGGGGGAGCGACAGATACGCAGTATTTT. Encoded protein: CATSDPSGGATDTQYF.

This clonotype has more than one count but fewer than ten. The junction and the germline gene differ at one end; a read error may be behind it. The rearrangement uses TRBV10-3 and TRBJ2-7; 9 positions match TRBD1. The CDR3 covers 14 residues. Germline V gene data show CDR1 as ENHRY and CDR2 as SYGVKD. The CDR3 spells CVISSGQGVYEQYF. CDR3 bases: TGTGTCATCAGTTCGGGACAGGGAGTCTACGAGCAGTACTTC.

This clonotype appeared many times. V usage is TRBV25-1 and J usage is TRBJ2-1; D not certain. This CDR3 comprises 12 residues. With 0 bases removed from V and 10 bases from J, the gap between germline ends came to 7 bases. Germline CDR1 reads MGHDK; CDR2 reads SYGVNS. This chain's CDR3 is CASSEYRQEQFF. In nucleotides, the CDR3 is TGTGCCAGCAGTGAATACCGCCAAGAGCAGTTCTTC.

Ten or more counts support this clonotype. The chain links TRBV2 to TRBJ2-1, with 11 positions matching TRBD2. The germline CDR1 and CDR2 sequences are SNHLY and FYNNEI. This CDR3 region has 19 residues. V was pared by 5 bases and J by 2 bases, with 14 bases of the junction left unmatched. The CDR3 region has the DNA TGTGCCAGCAGTCCTGACCCCTTAACGACTAGCGGGGCCTACAATGAGCAGTTCTTC. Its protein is CASSPDPLTTSGAYNEQFF.

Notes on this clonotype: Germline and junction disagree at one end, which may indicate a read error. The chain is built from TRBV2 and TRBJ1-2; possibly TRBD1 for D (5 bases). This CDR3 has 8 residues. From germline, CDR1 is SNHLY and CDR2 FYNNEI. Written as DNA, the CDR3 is TGTGCCAGCAAGGCAGGGTACTTC. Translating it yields CASKAGYF.

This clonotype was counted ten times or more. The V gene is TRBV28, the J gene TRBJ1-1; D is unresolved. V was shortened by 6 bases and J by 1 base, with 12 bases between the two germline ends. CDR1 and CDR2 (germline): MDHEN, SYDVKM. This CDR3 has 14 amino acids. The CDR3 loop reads CASRDSPGNTEAFF. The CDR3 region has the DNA TGTGCCAGCAGGGACTCCCCGGGGAACACTGAAGCTTTCTTT.

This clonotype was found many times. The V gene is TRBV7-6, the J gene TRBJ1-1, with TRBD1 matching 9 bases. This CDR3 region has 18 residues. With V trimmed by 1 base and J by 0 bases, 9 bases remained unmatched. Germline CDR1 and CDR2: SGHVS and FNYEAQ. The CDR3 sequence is CASSLGDREDAMNTEAFF. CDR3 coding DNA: TGTGCCAGCAGCTTAGGGGACAGGGAGGATGCCATGAACACTGAAGCTTTCTTT. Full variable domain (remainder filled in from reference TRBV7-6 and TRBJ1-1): GAGVSQSPRYKVTKRGQDVALRCDPISGHVSLYWYRQALGQGPEFLTYFNYEAQQDKSGLPNDRFSAERPEGSISTLTIQRTEQRDSAMYRCASSLGDREDAMNTEAFFGQGTRLTVV.

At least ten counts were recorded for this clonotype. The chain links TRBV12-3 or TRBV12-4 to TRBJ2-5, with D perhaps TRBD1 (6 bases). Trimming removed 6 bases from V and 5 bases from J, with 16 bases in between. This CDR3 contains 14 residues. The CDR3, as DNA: TGTGCCAGCAGCAAACAGGGATTGCGGGAGACCCAGTACTTC. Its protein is CASSKQGLRETQYF.

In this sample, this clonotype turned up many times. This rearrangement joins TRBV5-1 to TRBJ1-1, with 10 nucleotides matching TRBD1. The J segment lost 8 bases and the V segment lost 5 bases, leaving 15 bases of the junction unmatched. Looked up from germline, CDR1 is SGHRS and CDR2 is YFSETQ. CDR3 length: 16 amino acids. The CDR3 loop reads CASRLIITGTGVEAFF. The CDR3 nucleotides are TGCGCCAGCAGACTTATAATAACCGGGACAGGGGTGGAAGCTTTCTTT.

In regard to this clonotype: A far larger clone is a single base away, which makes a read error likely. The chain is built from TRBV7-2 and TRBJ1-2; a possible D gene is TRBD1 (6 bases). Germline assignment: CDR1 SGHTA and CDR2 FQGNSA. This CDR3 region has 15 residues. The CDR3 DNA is TGTGCCAGCAGCCCTCTTACAGGGAATAACTCTGGCTACACCTTC. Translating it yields CASSPLTGNNSGYTF.